The 21 T cell receptor beta chains below were found in one sample sequenced in a study of Graves' ophthalmopathy and Graves' hyperthyroidism. For repertoire sequencing, the TCR beta CDR3 regions were amplified from RNA transcripts. A first-round RT-PCR used HTBI primers, followed by a second-round multiplex PCR. TCRdb processed the multiplex PCR reads anew with MiXCR; each CDR3 protein has one entry. This table has 20,000 to 30,000 distinct CDR3 sequences, around 50% appearing once. Sequencing used peripheral blood. All receptors derive from an adult woman with stable Graves' hyperthyroidism.

By proportion, this clonotype is medium-sized. The chain is built from TRBV19 and TRBJ2-1; no reliable D call. Looked up from germline, CDR1 is LNHDA and CDR2 is SQIVND (reference sequence). The CDR3 is made up of 14 amino acids. The V end lost 5 bases, the J end lost 7 bases, and 15 bases lay between the germline ends. The DNA for the CDR3 is TGTGCCAGTAGTTACGGGTCCCCAGGTAATGAGCAGTTCTTC. This encodes CASSYGSPGNEQFF.

This clonotype appeared once. CDR3 bases: TGTGCCAGTAGTATGACAGGGTATTCGGAGGAGCAGTACTTC. This gives the protein CASSMTGYSEEQYF. This rearrangement joins TRBV19 to TRBJ2-7; 7 positions match TRBD1. The CDR3 spans 14 residues. V lost 3 bases and J lost 7; bases outside the gene matches: 9. Looked up from germline, CDR1 is LNHDA and CDR2 is SQIVND (reference sequence).

This chain uses TRBV2 with TRBJ2-1; no reliable D call. V was trimmed by 4 bases and J by 6 bases, leaving 7 bases between them. The germline V gene has CDR1 SNHLY and CDR2 FYNNEI. The CDR3 sequence is 12 residues long. In DNA, the CDR3 is TGTGCCAGCAGTGTTACGCCCAATGAGCAGTTCTTC. This codes for CASSVTPNEQFF.

The chain carries TRBV19 and TRBJ1-5; tentatively, D is TRBD1 (5 bases). This CDR3 comprises 13 residues. Deletions cut 4 bases from V and 6 bases from J, with 10 bases between. Germline loops: CDR1 LNHDA, CDR2 SQIVND (reference sequence). The CDR3: CASSRGTGQPQHF. CDR3 bases: TGTGCCAGTAGTAGAGGGACGGGTCAGCCCCAGCATTTT.

This clonotype qualifies as medium-sized. This chain joins TRBV10-2 and TRBJ2-5, with a weak D call TRBD1 (5 bases). Germline values: CDR1 WSHSY, CDR2 SAAADI. CDR3 length equals 14 residues. Deletions cut 3 bases from V and 4 bases from J, with 12 bases between. CDR3 nucleotides: TGCGCCAGCAGTGACGTAGCAGGGTCAGAGACCCAGTACTTC. Encoded protein: CASSDVAGSETQYF.

The chain uses TRBV6-6 and TRBJ2-3; 7 positions agree with TRBD1. With 7 bases clipped from V and 12 bases from J, the junction kept 13 bases outside the gene matches. The germline V gene has CDR1 MNHNY and CDR2 SVGAGI (reference sequence). The CDR3 length is 13 residues. CDR3 protein: CASKGQAQEIQYF. DNA of the CDR3: TGTGCCAGCAAAGGACAGGCCCAAGAGATCCAGTATTTT.

This chain links TRBV20-1 with TRBJ2-1; 11 bases fit TRBD2. From germline, CDR1 is DFQATT and CDR2 SNEGSKA (reference sequence). V trimming: 0 bases; J trimming: 8 bases; junction bases outside the gene matches: 9. The length of the CDR3 is 16 residues. For the CDR3, the DNA is TGCAGTGCTAGAGATCGTAGCGGGAGGGCCGGGGATGAGCAGTTCTTC. Protein: CSARDRSGRAGDEQFF.

This clonotype was counted at least ten times. V is TRBV5-1 and J is TRBJ2-1; 12 bases match TRBD2. CDR3 length: 15 amino acids. The J segment lost 6 bases and the V segment lost 1 base, leaving 2 bases of the junction unmatched. Germline V gene sequence: CDR1 SGHRS, CDR2 YFSETQ. DNA for the CDR3: TGCGCCAGCAGCTTGCTGACTAGCGGGAGCAATGAGCAGTTCTTC. Translation: CASSLLTSGSNEQFF.

The CDR3 DNA is TGCAGTGCTAGAGGGTGGGGGGGGGGCTCCTACAATGAGCAGTTCTTC. It yields the protein CSARGWGGGSYNEQFF. This chain connects TRBV20-1 to TRBJ2-1; 7 bases line up with TRBD2. CDR3 length equals 16 residues. With 1 base clipped from V and 0 bases from J, the junction kept 6 bases outside the gene matches. Germline CDR1 reads DFQATT; CDR2 reads SNEGSKA (reference sequence).

The V gene is TRBV5-4, the J gene TRBJ2-3; D not resolved. V was trimmed by 0 bases and J by 2 bases, leaving 10 bases between them. Germline V gene data show CDR1 as SGHNT and CDR2 as YYREEE (reference sequence). This CDR3 region has 15 residues. The CDR3 protein is CASSLEQRSTDTQYF. In nucleotides, the CDR3 is TGTGCCAGCAGCTTGGAGCAGAGGTCCACAGATACGCAGTATTTT.

This chain connects TRBV12-3 or TRBV12-4 to TRBJ2-7; 8 nucleotides agree with TRBD2. The CDR3 is 15 amino acids. Germline trimming cut 6 bases from V and 3 bases from J; bases unmatched to any gene: 10. In nucleotides, the CDR3 is TGTGCCAGCAGCTCGATTAGCGGGAATAACTACGAGCAGTACTTC. It specifies CASSSISGNNYEQYF.

This clonotype is medium-sized. The chain carries TRBV20-1 and TRBJ2-5; 7 positions match TRBD2. V dropped 5 bases and J dropped 5; count of bases not matched to a gene: 5. The CDR3 length is 12 residues. CDR1 and CDR2 from the germline V gene are DFQATT and SNEGSKA (reference sequence). In DNA, the CDR3 is TGCAGTGCTTCTCGCGGGAGTGAGACCCAGTACTTC. It is translated as CSASRGSETQYF.

This chain uses TRBV20-1 with TRBJ2-3; 12 bases agree with TRBD2. The CDR3 extends over 15 amino acids. The germline CDR1 and CDR2 sequences are DFQATT and SNEGSKA (reference sequence). J was trimmed by 5 bases and V by 2 bases; bases with no gene match: 5. The CDR3 loop is CSARTMGLAGDTQYF. CDR3 sequence (DNA): TGCAGTGCTAGAACAATGGGACTAGCGGGAGATACGCAGTATTTT.

By share of the sample, this clonotype is medium-sized. The J gene is TRBJ2-2, the V gene TRBV29-1; D possibly uses TRBD1 or TRBD2 (7 bases each). Germline lookup yields CDR1 SQVTM and CDR2 ANQGSEA. CDR3 length: 13 residues. V lost 6 bases, J lost 4 bases, and 12 bases lay in between. CDR3 sequence reads: CSVQGGPTGELFF. DNA for the CDR3: TGCAGCGTCCAGGGGGGGCCCACCGGGGAGCTGTTTTTT.

This clonotype has ten or more counts. With a much larger clone just one base away, this may be a read error. The chain recombines TRBV6-2 or TRBV6-3 with TRBJ2-7; TRBD1 might be the D (6 bases). The germline CDR1 and CDR2 sequences are MNHEY and SVGEGT. V lost 1 base, J lost 2 bases, and 12 bases lay in between. This CDR3 spans 15 amino acids. The CDR3 nucleotides read TGTGCCAGCAGTTACTGGGGGCGATCCGCCTACGAGCAGTACTTC. Protein: CASSYWGRSAYEQYF.

The CDR3 here is CASSGQAWPSGSNEQFF. Here the CDR3 DNA reads TGTGCCAGCAGTGGGCAAGCTTGGCCTAGCGGGAGTAATGAGCAGTTCTTC. The chain links TRBV2 to TRBJ2-5; 10 bases match TRBD2. Matching the DNA end better, TRBJ2-1 makes the J call doubtful. Germline V gives CDR1 SNHLY, CDR2 FYNNEI. The CDR3 totals 17 residues.

The chain recombines TRBV20-1 with TRBJ2-7, with TRBD2 matching 9 bases. This CDR3 is 15 amino acids long. The V and J ends lost 6 bases and 1 base, in that order; junction bases with no gene match: 10. Germline V gene sequence: CDR1 DFQATT, CDR2 SNEGSKA (reference sequence). As DNA, the CDR3 is TGCAGTGCGCACAGGGCGGGAGGGCCGTCCTACGAGCAGTACTTC. Protein product: CSAHRAGGPSYEQYF.

This clonotype is labeled as medium-sized. This rearrangement joins TRBV5-6 to TRBJ1-6; TRBD1 matches at 10 bases. The CDR3 runs to 14 residues. Germline V CDR1 and CDR2: SGHDT, YYEEEE. After removal of 0 bases from V and 9 bases from J, the junction contained 0 bases not matched to a gene. The CDR3 reads CASSLGQGASPLHF. As DNA, the CDR3 is TGTGCCAGCAGCTTGGGACAGGGGGCTTCACCCCTCCACTTT.

This clonotype was seen repeatedly, ten times or more. The J gene is TRBJ1-1, the V gene TRBV27; D is perhaps TRBD1 (5 bases). The CDR3 is 13 residues long. Germline values: CDR1 MNHEY, CDR2 SMNVEV (reference sequence). Trimming took 7 bases from V and 8 from J, leaving 17 bases between them. The CDR3 sequence is CASMEGGTGEAFF. In DNA form, the CDR3 reads TGTGCCAGCATGGAGGGAGGAACAGGAGAAGCTTTCTTT.

The gene calls are TRBV20-1 and TRBJ2-5; 7 bases are shared with TRBD1. Germline V gives CDR1 DFQATT, CDR2 SNEGSKA (reference sequence). Trimming removed 3 bases from V and 2 bases from J; junction bases left unmatched: 9. The CDR3 covers 15 residues. The CDR3 sequence: CSARALQGNQETQYF. The CDR3 DNA reads as TGCAGTGCTAGGGCCTTACAGGGGAATCAAGAGACCCAGTACTTC.

This clonotype was picked up many times. V usage is TRBV7-3 and J usage is TRBJ2-2; 11 nucleotides match TRBD2. This CDR3 spans 17 amino acids. Germline V gene sequence: CDR1 SGHTA, CDR2 FQGTGA. The V gene end was trimmed by 0 bases and the J gene end by 6 bases; junction bases not matched to a gene: 6. The CDR3 DNA reads as TGTGCCAGCAGCTTAACGCCACTAGCGGGAGTTGCCGGGGAGCTGTTTTTT. Its protein product is CASSLTPLAGVAGELFF. Full variable domain (missing parts from reference TRBV7-3 and TRBJ2-2): GAGVSQTPSNKVTEKGKYVELRCDPISGHTALYWYRQSLGQGPEFLIYFQGTGAADDSGLPNDRFFAVRPEGSVSTLKIQRTERGDSAVYLCASSLTPLAGVAGELFFGEGSRLTVL.